This section outlines one TCR beta chain sequence together with its context. Its target is unknown. The record originates from a study of T cell responses to AZD1222 COVID-19 vaccine. General study results and limits: Vaccine-associated CD4 TCRs ranged over spike, dominating at 160-218 and 743-854. No day 14 peak samples; only post-peak repertoires were characterized. AZD1222 recipients seropositive at baseline numbered only 5 or 6.

Profiling relied on immunoSEQ multiplex PCR, and the TCRdb table lists in-frame clones only, not all of them. The data show around 150,000 clones, with about 93% seen just once and around 1.3% held by the top ten. The CDR3 is made up of 16 amino acids. Unmatched junction bases numbered 11, after V lost 3 bases and J lost 4 bases. CDR1 and CDR2 from the germline V gene are SGHNT and YYREEE (reference sequence). The chain combines TRBV5-4 with TRBJ2-5; 8 nucleotides match TRBD2. The sequences come from peripheral blood, collected on day 0 of AZD1222 vaccination. This receptor was obtained from an adult in good health. In nucleotides, the CDR3 is TGTGCCAGCAGCTCCTCGGGACTAGGGTTCGTAGAGACCCAGTACTTC. Its protein product is CASSSSGLGFVETQYF.